This entry describes one T cell receptor beta chain. Its target is unknown. This specimen belongs to a study of vaccination effects on CD4 cells after COVID-19. The table came from immunoSEQ multiplex PCR; TCRdb's copy has only in-frame clones and leaves some out. The data show about 64,000 clones, approximately 78% seen once. Following culture for approximately ten days, CD4+ T cells were isolated. The clonotype was recovered from a human donor who had a prior SARS-CoV-2 infection. The sequenced sample was CD4+ T cells from PBMCs cultured without peptide, obtained before COVID-19 vaccination.

The CDR3 reads CATSRVHGGGWYGYTF. The CDR3, as DNA: TGTGCCACCAGCAGAGTGCACGGGGGAGGGTGGTATGGCTACACCTTC. The V gene is TRBV15, the J gene TRBJ1-2, with D possibly being TRBD1 (5 bases). The CDR3 sequence is 16 residues long. The germline V gene encodes CDR1 LNHNV and CDR2 YYDKDF (reference sequence). Trimming took off 1 base at V and 5 bases at J, with 17 bases between the two ends. The complete variable domain, with remaining parts taken from reference TRBV15 and TRBJ1-2, reads DAMVIQNPRYQVTQFGKPVTLSCSQTLNHNVMYWYQQKSSQAPKLLFHYYDKDFNNEADTPDNFQSRRPNTSFCFLDIRSPGLGDTAMYLCATSRVHGGGWYGYTFGSGTRLTVV.